In this sample, the clone carrying this T cell receptor (beta chain) turned up many times. TCR beta CDR3 regions were amplified from RNA transcripts. HTBI primers were the set used in a first-round RT-PCR of the TCR CDR3. Each CDR3 protein gets one entry after TCRdb re-called the multiplex PCR reads with MiXCR. The profile covers 270,000 or so distinct CDR3 sequences, with 20% to 25% appearing a single time and about a quarter taken by the ten largest. These data originate in a study of T cells in Graves' hyperthyroidism and ophthalmopathy. Subjects aged 18 to 65 presented with newly diagnosed hyperthyroidism of less than 2 months' duration. Diagnosis relied on clinical symptoms, serum thyroxine and TRAb, thyroid ultrasound and orbital computed tomography. Germline V gives CDR1 MNHNS, CDR2 SASEGT. Trimming took 10 bases from V and 4 from J, leaving 16 bases between them. This CDR3 contains 13 residues.

The clonotype comes from a man aged 40-49 years with Graves' hyperthyroidism that later progressed to Graves' ophthalmopathy. What was sequenced was blood. This chain links TRBV6-1 with TRBJ1-1; D call uncertain. CDR3 sequence: CATTLGSSTEAFF. The CDR3 coding sequence is TGTGCCACCACCCTTGGTAGCTCCACTGAAGCTTTCTTT.